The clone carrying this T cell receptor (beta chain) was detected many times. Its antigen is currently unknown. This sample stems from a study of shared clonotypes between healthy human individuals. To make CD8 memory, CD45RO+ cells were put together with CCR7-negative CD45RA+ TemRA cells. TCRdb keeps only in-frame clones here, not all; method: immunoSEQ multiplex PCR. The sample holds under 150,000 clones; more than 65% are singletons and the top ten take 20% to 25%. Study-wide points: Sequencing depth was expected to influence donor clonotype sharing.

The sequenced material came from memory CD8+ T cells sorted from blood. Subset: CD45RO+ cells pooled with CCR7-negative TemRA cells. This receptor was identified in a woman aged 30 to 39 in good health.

CDR3 residues: CASSPPTSGARNEQFF. The DNA for the CDR3 is TGCGCCAGCAGCCCACCGACTAGCGGAGCCCGCAATGAGCAGTTCTTC. The rearrangement links TRBV4-1 to TRBJ2-1, with 9 bases fitting TRBD2. V lost 4 bases, J lost 6 bases, and 10 bases stayed unmatched. The length of the CDR3 is 16 residues. Looked up from germline, CDR1 is MGHRA and CDR2 is YSYEKL.